This is a list of T cell receptor beta chains from one sample in a study of cytomegalovirus exposure and HLA in healthy donors. TCRdb's copy holds only in-frame clones and misses some; the assay was immunoSEQ multiplex PCR. The sample consists of under 200,000 clones, about 70% of them appearing once. Sequencing was done on a sample of PBMCs. Every receptor here comes from a woman aged 30 to 39 in good health and CMV-seronegative. The CDR3 runs from the conserved cysteine through the conserved F or W. D genes are given only for firm matches. The listing skips clone size in some rows; elsewhere it reads once, few, many or a size class.

d_call,j_call,clone_size,v_call,cdr3_nt,cdr3_aa
.,TRBJ2-1,.,TRBV11-2,TGTGCCAGCAGCTACCTAGGTAATAACAATGAGCAGTTCTTC,CASSYLGNNNEQFF
TRBD1,TRBJ2-7,.,TRBV5-4,TGTGCCAGCCAAGGGGACAGTAATGCCTACGAGCAGTACTTC,CASQGDSNAYEQYF
TRBD2,TRBJ2-1,.,TRBV19,TGTGCCAGTACCCTTAGCGGGGGCCCCCACAATGAGCAGTTCTTC,CASTLSGGPHNEQFF
TRBD1,TRBJ2-7,.,TRBV19,TGTGCCAGTGAGGGGACAGGTTCCTACGAGCAGTACTTC,CASEGTGSYEQYF
TRBD1,TRBJ2-2,.,TRBV9,TGTGCCAGCAGAGCGGACAGGGGGCCGAACACCGGGGAGCTGTTTTTT,CASRADRGPNTGELFF
TRBD2,TRBJ2-2,.,TRBV7-2,TGTGCCAGCAGACAACGGGGGGGACAACAATTCGGGGAGCTGTTTTTT,CASRQRGGQQFGELFF
TRBD2,TRBJ2-7,.,TRBV9,TGTGCCAGCAGCAAAGCGGGGGGGAGCTACGAGCAGTACTTC,CASSKAGGSYEQYF
TRBD1,TRBJ1-1,.,TRBV7-8,TGTGCCAGCAGCCCAACCAGAGCCCAGACAGGGCTTCCTGAAGCTTTCTTT,CASSPTRAQTGLPEAFF
TRBD1,TRBJ1-1,few,TRBV5-6,TGTGCCAGCAGCACGGGACAGGGGTGGCTGGTGAACACTGAAGCTTTCTTT,CASSTGQGWLVNTEAFF
.,TRBJ2-1,.,TRBV6-5,TGTGCCTCTAGGGGTGTAAATGAGCAGTTCTTC,CASRGVNEQFF
TRBD2,TRBJ2-5,.,TRBV7-8,TGTGCCAGCAGCCCCCAGACTAGCGGGGGCGGGGAGACCCAGTACTTC,CASSPQTSGGGETQYF
.,TRBJ2-7,.,TRBV27,TGTGCCAGCAGTTTATTTCGAACTTCTAACTCCTACGAGCAGTACTTC,CASSLFRTSNSYEQYF
TRBD2,TRBJ2-5,.,TRBV7-7,TGTGCCAGCAGCCTAGCGGGGCTGGGGGAGACCCAGTACTTC,CASSLAGLGETQYF
TRBD2,TRBJ2-5,once,TRBV7-7,TGTGCTATCTCCCTGGGGGGGGAAGAGACCCAGTACTTC,CAISLGGEETQYF
TRBD1,TRBJ1-3,.,TRBV7-6,TGTGCCAGCAGCTACAACACAGGGGGCCAAGGAAACACCATATATTTT,CASSYNTGGQGNTIYF
TRBD2,TRBJ2-7,.,TRBV9,TGTGCCAGCAGCGTAGGGAACGGGGGGGCCGACGAGCAGTACTTC,CASSVGNGGADEQYF
.,TRBJ2-7,.,TRBV7-9,TGTGCCAGCAGCTTAGATCCGGGTCCGGCCTACGAGCAGTACTTC,CASSLDPGPAYEQYF
TRBD2,TRBJ2-3,.,TRBV6-5,TGTGCCAGCAGGTGGGCCCGGGAGGACACAGATACGCAGTATTTT,CASRWAREDTDTQYF
TRBD1,TRBJ1-5,few,TRBV4-2,TGTGCCAGCAGCCTCGACAGGGGGCAAGTTCAGCCCCAGCATTTT,CASSLDRGQVQPQHF
TRBD1,TRBJ2-7,.,TRBV6-5,TGTGCCAGCACCGGCGGACAGGGGTCCTACGAGCAGTACTTC,CASTGGQGSYEQYF
TRBD1,TRBJ2-7,once,TRBV5-1,TGCGCCAGCAGCTTCGGACAGGGGGGCGAGCAGTACTTC,CASSFGQGGEQYF
.,TRBJ1-4,few,TRBV2,TGTGCCAGCATGGAGGGACCCAGTGTCTTGGCTAATGAAAAACTGTTTTTT,CASMEGPSVLANEKLFF
.,TRBJ1-5,.,TRBV5-1,TGCGCCAGCAGCTCCCGGACCCCAGGGAGCAATCAGCCCCAGCATTTT,CASSSRTPGSNQPQHF
TRBD1,TRBJ2-1,.,TRBV5-4,TGTGCCAGCAGCTTAGGGACAGGGGGATACAATGAGCAGTTCTTC,CASSLGTGGYNEQFF
.,TRBJ2-3,few,TRBV5-1,TGCGCCAGCAGCCGACCGAGTCTAGCGCAAGGGGGCACAGATACGCAGTATTTT,CASSRPSLAQGGTDTQYF
.,TRBJ1-1,few,TRBV18,TGTGCCAGCTCACCAGGGCAGGGCACTGAAGCTTTCTTT,CASSPGQGTEAFF
TRBD1,TRBJ2-7,.,TRBV19,TGTGCCAGTAGTGTGGGACAGGGATTCTACGAGCAGTACTTC,CASSVGQGFYEQYF
.,TRBJ1-5,few,TRBV15,TGTGCCACCAGCAGAGCCAGGGTTGTTCAGCCCCAGCATTTT,CATSRARVVQPQHF
.,TRBJ1-1,many,TRBV5-4,TGTGCCAGCAGCTTGCCGACCGACATCGCGAACACTGAAGCTTTCTTT,CASSLPTDIANTEAFF
.,TRBJ1-1,few,TRBV5-4,TGTGCCAGCAGCCTACCGACAGCGAACACTGAAGCTTTCTTT,CASSLPTANTEAFF
.,TRBJ1-5,few,TRBV19,TGTGCCAGTAGCTTGGACAGTCTCTATCAGCCCCAGCATTTT,CASSLDSLYQPQHF
.,TRBJ2-7,.,TRBV2,TGTGCCAGCACGATTGGGGGGGGGCTGGGCGAGCAGTACTTC,CASTIGGGLGEQYF
TRBD2,TRBJ2-5,.,TRBV5-6,TGTGCCAGCCATTCTAGCGGAAGACCCAGACAAGAGACCCAGTACTTC,CASHSSGRPRQETQYF
TRBD2,TRBJ2-3,.,TRBV4-1,TGCGCCAGCAGCCAAGGGTGGGGGACTAGCGGCCAAGATACGCAGTATTTT,CASSQGWGTSGQDTQYF
.,TRBJ2-5,.,TRBV21-1,TGTGCCAGCCAATTTAAGGACAGGCAAGAGACCCAGTACTTC,CASQFKDRQETQYF
TRBD1,TRBJ2-7,.,TRBV5-1,TGCGCCAGCAGCTTGAGGGGGACAGAGGGCTACGAGCAGTACTTC,CASSLRGTEGYEQYF
TRBD1,TRBJ2-2,.,TRBV19,TGTGCCAGTAGTATGGGACAGGGGGCATTAAGCGGGGAGCTGTTTTTT,CASSMGQGALSGELFF
TRBD2,TRBJ2-3,.,TRBV13,TGTGCCAGCAGCTTAGAGAGTTTCGGGCTAGCGGAAACAGATACGCAGTATTTT,CASSLESFGLAETDTQYF
TRBD1,TRBJ1-2,.,TRBV13,TGTGCCAGCAGCACGGACAGGGGGTACGGCTACACCTTC,CASSTDRGYGYTF
.,TRBJ1-4,.,TRBV6-1,TGTGCCAGCAGTATACCGGGGGAGGAAAAACTGTTTTTT,CASSIPGEEKLFF
.,TRBJ1-2,.,TRBV9,TGTGCCAGCGCGTCGGGTGCTAACTATGGCTACACCTTC,CASASGANYGYTF
TRBD2,TRBJ2-7,.,TRBV27,TGTGCCAGCAGTTTATCTCTAGCGGGGGCCTACGAGCAGTACTTC,CASSLSLAGAYEQYF
TRBD2,TRBJ2-3,.,TRBV4-1,TGCGCCAGCAGCCAAGAAGAAGGAAGCGGGAGTGATACAGATACGCAGTATTTT,CASSQEEGSGSDTDTQYF
.,TRBJ1-1,.,TRBV9,TGTGCCAGCAGCGTACAGGAACAGTGGGCGGGATACACTAATTCCTTGAACACTGAAGCTTTCTTT,CASSVQEQWAGYTNSLNTEAFF
.,TRBJ2-7,.,TRBV6-4,TGTGCCAGCAGTGACCAGGGTAGCGGAAGGTCCTACGAGCAGTACTTC,CASSDQGSGRSYEQYF